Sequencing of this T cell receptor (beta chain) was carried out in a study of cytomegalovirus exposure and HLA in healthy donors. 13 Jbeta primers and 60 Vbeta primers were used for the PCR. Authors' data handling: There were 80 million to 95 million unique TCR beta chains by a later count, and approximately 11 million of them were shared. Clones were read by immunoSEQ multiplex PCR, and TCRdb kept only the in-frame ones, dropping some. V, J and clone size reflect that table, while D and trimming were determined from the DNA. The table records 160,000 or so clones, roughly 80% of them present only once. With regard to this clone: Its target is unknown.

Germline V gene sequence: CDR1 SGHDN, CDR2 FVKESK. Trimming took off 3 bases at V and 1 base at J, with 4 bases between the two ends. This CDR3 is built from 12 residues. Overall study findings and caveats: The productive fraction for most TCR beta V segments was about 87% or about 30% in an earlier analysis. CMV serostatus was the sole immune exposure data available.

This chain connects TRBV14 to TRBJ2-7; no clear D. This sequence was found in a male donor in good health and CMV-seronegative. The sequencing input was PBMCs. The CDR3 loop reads CASSHLSYEQYF. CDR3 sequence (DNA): TGTGCCAGCAGCCATCTATCCTACGAGCAGTACTTC.